This TCR beta chain was captured by sequencing in a study of human T cells and chemical hapten exposure. Across the study: Diphenylcyclopropenone was applied weekly to patients' scalps across the roughly 24-week study. Study-level points and caveats: There were significantly more large CDR3 similarity clusters among expanded TCRs than among controls.

This clonotype was recorded at least ten times. Its antigen is currently unknown. The time point was: pre-sensitization, week 0. Treatment here: therapeutic diphenylcyclopropenone sensitization with weekly scalp DPC. Blood draws preceded each patch test application. This CDR3 is 15 amino acids long. The ends lost 4 bases at V and 2 bases at J; junction bases unmatched: 5. The germline V gene encodes CDR1 SGHTA and CDR2 FQGNSA. Individual cDNA molecules in this library carried unique molecular identifiers. TCRdb recomputed calls from the RACE reads with MiXCR, one row per CDR3 protein. The data contain around 330,000 distinct CDR3 sequences, approximately 5.8% of them singletons.

This TCR was recovered from a woman younger than 30 with alopecia areata. Some clones in this sample may be carry-over from other donors' samples. The chain employs TRBV7-2 and TRBJ2-3; 8 bases fit TRBD2. Sequencing used whole blood, obtained in connection with sensitization to the hapten diphenylcyclopropenone (DPC). The CDR3 DNA is TGTGCCAGCAGCTCCACAGCGGGAGTCACAGATACGCAGTATTTT. Protein sequence: CASSSTAGVTDTQYF.